The clone carrying this TCR beta chain was counted a few times. Its specificity is not known. V was clipped by 3 bases and J by 2 bases, with 10 bases between them. The CDR3 is 14 amino acids. Germline values: CDR1 LNHDA, CDR2 SQIVND (reference sequence). This sample was included in a study of human thymus T cells. Findings and limits, study-wide: V and J genes seemed to be used with bias in thymic and blood repertoires. Related studies noted strongly shared thymic repertoires across unrelated people.

Sequencing was performed with immunoSEQ multiplex PCR; in TCRdb, only in-frame clones are kept and a portion is missing. This table has about 120,000 clones, around 94% appearing once. Corrective heart surgery yielded the resections from which the thymus tissue came. The chain employs TRBV19 and TRBJ1-2; D is ambiguous. The specimen sequenced was thymus tissue. The sequence came from a boy younger than two with a congenital heart defect but otherwise immunologically healthy. The CDR3 sequence is CASSISSPNYGYTF. The CDR3 DNA follows: TGTGCCAGTAGTATCTCCAGTCCCAACTATGGCTACACCTTC. The variable domain in full, with the rest retrieved from reference TRBV19 and TRBJ1-2, is DGGITQSPKYLFRKEGQNVTLSCEQNLNHDAMYWYRQDPGQGLRLIYYSQIVNDFQKGDIAEGYSVSREKKESFPLTVTSAQKNPTAFYLCASSISSPNYGYTFGSGTRLTVV.